A few counts support the clone carrying this T cell receptor (beta chain). The antigen is unknown. The use of genomic DNA as template underpinned the TCR beta VDJ and CDR3 profiling. MiXCR, run by TCRdb on the reads, gives a single entry per CDR3 protein. The table lists about 190,000 distinct CDR3 sequences, approximately 50% of them singletons, with 15% to 20% in the top ten. The data belong to a study of CD8+CD57+ T cells in acquired aplastic anemia. The overall study: Recorded DNA amounts for sorted CD4+ and CD8+ cells had an average of around 3 ug. Healthy donors averaged approximately 9.9 million reads for CD4+ cells.

The CDR3 runs to 15 residues. V shed 5 bases, J shed 6 bases, and the junction held 7 bases outside the gene matches. Germline V lookup: CDR1 MNHNY, CDR2 SVGAGI (reference sequence). Overall study results and limits: Fewer than 35 shared CD8+ CDR3s appeared highly expressed within patients' immunodominant clones. Significant differences in CD8+ Simpson's diversity were not observed between patients and controls.

This receptor was obtained from a human donor in good health, serving as a control. Sequenced: sorted CD4+, CD8+, or CD8+CD57+ T cells (not recorded which) from PBMCs. The chain is built from TRBV6-6 and TRBJ2-7, with 13 bases that match TRBD2. Here the CDR3 reads CASSTRTSGGGEQYF. CDR3 DNA: TGTGCCAGCAGTACCCGGACTAGCGGGGGTGGCGAGCAGTACTTC.